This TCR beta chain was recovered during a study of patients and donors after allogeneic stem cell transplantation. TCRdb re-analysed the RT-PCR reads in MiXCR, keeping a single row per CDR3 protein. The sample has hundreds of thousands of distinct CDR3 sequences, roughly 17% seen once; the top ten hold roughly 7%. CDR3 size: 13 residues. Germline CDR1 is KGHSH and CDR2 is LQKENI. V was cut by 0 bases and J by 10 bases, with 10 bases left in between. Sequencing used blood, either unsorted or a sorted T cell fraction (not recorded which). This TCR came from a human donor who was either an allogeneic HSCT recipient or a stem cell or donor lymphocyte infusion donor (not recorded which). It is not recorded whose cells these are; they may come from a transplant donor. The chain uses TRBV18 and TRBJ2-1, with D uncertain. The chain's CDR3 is CASSPPISLEQFF. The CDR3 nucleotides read TGTGCCAGCTCACCACCGATTTCGTTGGAGCAGTTCTTC. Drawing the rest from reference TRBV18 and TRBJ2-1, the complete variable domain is NAGVMQNPRHLVRRRGQEARLRCSPMKGHSHVYWYRQLPEEGLKFMVYLQKENIIDESGMPKERFSAEFPKEGPSILRIQQVVRGDSAAYFCASSPPISLEQFFGPGTRLTVL.